This passage covers 23 T cell receptor beta chains from one sample sequenced in a study of T cells in Graves' hyperthyroidism and ophthalmopathy. Researchers took RNA transcripts and amplified the TCR beta CDR3 regions from them. When the TCR CDR3 underwent first-round RT-PCR, the HTBI primer set was used. TCRdb ran MiXCR on the multiplex PCR reads and lists one entry per CDR3 protein. This repertoire shows 380,000 or so distinct CDR3 sequences, approximately 13% found once; its top ten account for less than 25%. Sequenced: blood. These receptors all come from a man aged 30-40 years with Graves' hyperthyroidism that later progressed to Graves' ophthalmopathy.

This clonotype was seen a handful of times. V gene TRBV12-3 or TRBV12-4 combines with J gene TRBJ2-7; D might be TRBD1 or TRBD2, each matching 6 bases. This CDR3 region has 15 residues. V was clipped by 5 bases and J by 0 bases, with 14 bases between them. Here the CDR3 reads CASSIWGASSYEQYF. The CDR3 DNA follows: TGTGCCAGCAGTATTTGGGGGGCAAGCTCCTACGAGCAGTACTTC.

The CDR3 DNA follows: TGTGCCAGCAGTCCGCGACAGGGCAGGAGCTACACCTTC. Translation: CASSPRQGRSYTF. V gene TRBV12-3 or TRBV12-4 combines with J gene TRBJ1-2; 7 nucleotides line up with TRBD1. This CDR3 spans 13 amino acids. Losses at the gene ends were 5 bases for V and 9 bases for J; bases not matched to a gene: 9.

This clonotype was counted ten times or more. The chain employs TRBV30 and TRBJ2-7; D not resolved. CDR1 GTSNPN and CDR2 SVGIG come from the germline V gene (reference sequence). The V and J ends lost 5 bases and 0 bases respectively, with 11 bases between them. The CDR3 spans 13 residues. CDR3 protein: CAWSDGASYEQYF. The CDR3 coding sequence is TGTGCCTGGTCGGACGGAGCCTCCTACGAGCAGTACTTC.

V is TRBV10-3 and J is TRBJ1-3, with D unresolved. This CDR3 contains 16 residues. The V end lost 4 bases, the J end lost 0 bases, and 13 bases lay between the germline ends. The germline V gene has CDR1 ENHRY and CDR2 SYGVKD. The DNA of the CDR3 is TGTGCCATCAGTGTGGACGCCCCAAACTCTGGAAACACCATATATTTT. Translating gives CAISVDAPNSGNTIYF.

This clonotype was observed many times. This rearrangement joins TRBV12-3 or TRBV12-4 to TRBJ1-1; 9 bases line up with TRBD1. There are 15 residues in the CDR3. V was clipped by 6 bases and J by 4 bases; unmatched bases: 9. The CDR3 sequence is CASSRGQGRSTEAFF. The CDR3 DNA is TGTGCCAGCAGCCGCGGACAGGGGAGAAGCACTGAAGCTTTCTTT.

This clonotype was seen at least ten times. The chain employs TRBV28 and TRBJ2-7; possible D gene TRBD2, 5 bases. Germline V gene lookup returns CDR1 MDHEN and CDR2 SYDVKM. The CDR3 extends over 14 amino acids. V shed 3 bases and J shed 1 base, with 10 bases lying between them. In DNA form, the CDR3 reads TGTGCCAGCAGTTTCACGGGGAGATCCTACGAGCAGTACTTC. Its protein product is CASSFTGRSYEQYF.

There are many counts of this clonotype. CDR3 sequence (DNA): TGTGCCTGGGCTGGAGGGCCCCCTGAAGCTTTCTTT. It specifies CAWAGGPPEAFF. This rearrangement joins TRBV30 to TRBJ1-1; no definite D call. The ends were cut back, 5 bases at V and 6 bases at J, with 13 bases in the middle. The V gene's germline CDR1 is GTSNPN and CDR2 SVGIG (reference sequence). The CDR3 spans 12 residues.

This clonotype has at least ten counts. The chain has TRBV5-1 and TRBJ1-4, with D tentatively TRBD1 (5 bases). The CDR3 is made up of 14 amino acids. Trimming left V 2 bases short and J 5 bases short, with 10 bases between. Per germline, CDR1 SGHRS and CDR2 YFSETQ. DNA for the CDR3: TGCGCCAGCAGCTTCCAGGGCGCAAATGAAAAACTGTTTTTT. Its translation: CASSFQGANEKLFF.

This clonotype was picked up a small number of times. The CDR3 DNA is TGTGCCAGCAGCGCGCATCCCGGGACAGCGAATTCACCCCTCCACTTT. Protein sequence: CASSAHPGTANSPLHF. This chain connects TRBV9 to TRBJ1-6; 7 nucleotides match TRBD1. With 3 bases clipped from V and 7 bases from J, the junction kept 10 bases outside the gene matches. Germline lookup yields CDR1 SGDLS and CDR2 YYNGEE. The CDR3 is 16 amino acids.

This clonotype was recorded at least ten times. The V gene is TRBV6-1, the J gene TRBJ2-2, with 10 nucleotides matching TRBD1. The CDR3 is made up of 17 amino acids. Trimming removed 5 bases from V and 4 bases from J; junction bases left unmatched: 10. Germline V lookup: CDR1 MNHNS, CDR2 SASEGT. CDR3 nucleotides: TGTGCCAGCAGTTACCCCCCAGGACAGGGGGGCACCGGGGAGCTGTTTTTT. It codes for CASSYPPGQGGTGELFF.

The chain's CDR3 is CASSPPTGGQETQYF. CDR3 in DNA: TGTGCCAGCTCACCACCGACTGGGGGCCAAGAGACCCAGTACTTC. The chain has TRBV18 and TRBJ2-5; TRBD1 or TRBD2 may be the D gene (5 bases each). The CDR3 has 15 residues. Germline CDR1 is KGHSH and CDR2 is LQKENI. The germline V and J ends were trimmed by 0 bases and 1 base, with 9 bases remaining between them.

This clonotype has ten or more counts. This chain joins TRBV30 and TRBJ1-1; unclear D gene. V lost 5 bases, J lost 0 bases, and 10 bases lay in between. The germline V gene encodes CDR1 GTSNPN and CDR2 SVGIG (reference sequence). There are 13 residues in the CDR3. CDR3 protein: CAWQESMNTEAFF. The CDR3 region has the DNA TGTGCCTGGCAGGAATCTATGAACACTGAAGCTTTCTTT.

This clonotype showed up many times. The V and J genes are TRBV29-1 and TRBJ1-2; 7 nucleotides align to TRBD1. Trimming cost V 6 bases and J 6 bases; bases outside gene matches: 10. This CDR3 contains 13 residues. CDR1 and CDR2 from the germline V gene are SQVTM and ANQGSEA. CDR3 in DNA: TGCAGCGTGGGGGGACAGCTATACAATGGCTACACCTTC. Translation gives CSVGGQLYNGYTF.

In its sample, this clonotype was seen many times. The chain employs TRBV10-3 and TRBJ1-1, with D uncertain. Germline V CDR1 and CDR2: ENHRY, SYGVKD. The CDR3 extends over 12 amino acids. V was cut by 10 bases and J by 0 bases, with 9 bases left in between. CDR3 in DNA: TGTGCCACCTCAGGAGTGAACACTGAAGCTTTCTTT. The encoded protein is CATSGVNTEAFF.

This clonotype was observed many times. The chain couples TRBV7-2 to TRBJ1-5; D is ambiguous. This CDR3 region has 14 residues. The germline V gene encodes CDR1 SGHTA and CDR2 FQGNSA. V gave up 2 bases and J gave up 3 bases, with 8 bases separating them. Written as DNA, the CDR3 is TGTGCCAGCAGCTTAAGTAGGGACAATCAGCCCCAGCATTTT. Translating it yields CASSLSRDNQPQHF.

As concerns this clonotype: Germline and junction disagree at one end, which may indicate a read error. V and J are TRBV9 and TRBJ1-5, with D possibly TRBD1 on 5 matching bases. Germline CDR1 SGDLS, CDR2 YYNGEE. This CDR3 is built from 15 residues. CDR3 coding DNA: TGCGCCAGCAGCCAAGTACAGGCCGGGGATCAGCCCCAGCATTTT. Translated: CASSQVQAGDQPQHF.

This clonotype was found many times. V usage is TRBV28 and J usage is TRBJ1-2; D remains unclear. The CDR3 loop spans 14 amino acids. The V gene's germline CDR1 is MDHEN and CDR2 SYDVKM. The V gene lost 2 bases and the J gene lost 8 bases, with 15 bases spanning the gap. CDR3 in DNA: TGTGCCAGCAGTTTACCCCTGGATGCGGGGGGCTACACCTTC. Protein product: CASSLPLDAGGYTF.

This clonotype was observed many times. This chain joins TRBV5-1 and TRBJ1-2, with D uncertain. The CDR3 is 13 amino acids. With 4 bases removed from V and 4 bases from J, the gap between germline ends came to 11 bases. In germline, CDR1 is SGHRS, CDR2 YFSETQ. In DNA form, the CDR3 reads TGCGCCAGCAGCAAGTTGGACGGCTATGGCTACACCTTC. Translating gives CASSKLDGYGYTF. Full variable domain (remainder filled in from reference TRBV5-1 and TRBJ1-2): KAGVTQTPRYLIKTRGQQVTLSCSPISGHRSVSWYQQTPGQGLQFLFEYFSETQRNKGNFPGRFSGRQFSNSRSEMNVSTLELGDSALYLCASSKLDGYGYTFGSGTRLTVV.

In this sample, this clonotype turned up many times. The chain combines TRBV6-2 or TRBV6-3 with TRBJ1-1, with D hard to call. Germline V gene lookup returns CDR1 MNHEY and CDR2 SVGEGT. CDR3 length: 14 residues. V lost 4 bases to trimming and J lost 5 bases, with 14 bases between them. The chain's CDR3 is CASSWTAVGTEAFF. The DNA of the CDR3 is TGTGCCAGCAGTTGGACTGCCGTAGGGACTGAAGCTTTCTTT.

This clonotype was detected a few times. The chain recombines TRBV3-1 with TRBJ2-1, with 8 bases lining up with TRBD2. This CDR3 spans 15 amino acids. Per germline, CDR1 LGHDT and CDR2 YNNKEL (reference sequence). J lost 9 bases, V lost 4 bases, and 11 bases had no gene match. CDR3 region: CASSRPGLELVEQFF. In nucleotides, the CDR3 is TGTGCCAGCAGCCGGCCGGGACTAGAGTTAGTTGAGCAGTTCTTC.

The gene calls are TRBV11-1 and TRBJ1-3; no firm D call. Germline lookup yields CDR1 SGHAT and CDR2 FQDESV (reference sequence). CDR3 size: 14 residues. V lost 5 bases to trimming and J lost 2 bases, with 10 bases between them. In nucleotides, the CDR3 is TGTGCCAGCAGCGCCCTGAGCCCTGGAAACACCATATATTTT. This translates into CASSALSPGNTIYF.

This clonotype was counted many times. This chain joins TRBV15 and TRBJ1-5, with TRBD1 as a possible D gene (5 bases). The CDR3 runs to 13 residues. V lost 0 bases to trimming and J lost 6 bases, with 6 bases between them. The germline gives CDR1 LNHNV, CDR2 YYDKDF (reference sequence). In DNA form, the CDR3 reads TGTGCCACCAGCAGAGAGGGGGGTCAGCCCCAGCATTTT. Encoded protein: CATSREGGQPQHF.

In its sample, this clonotype was seen a few times. V gene TRBV12-3 or TRBV12-4 combines with J gene TRBJ2-7; D is uncertain. V lost 6 bases and J lost 3, with 9 bases in between. The CDR3 consists of 12 residues. The DNA of the CDR3 is TGTGCCAGCAGCATTGGATTCTACGAGCAGTACTTC. This sequence encodes CASSIGFYEQYF.